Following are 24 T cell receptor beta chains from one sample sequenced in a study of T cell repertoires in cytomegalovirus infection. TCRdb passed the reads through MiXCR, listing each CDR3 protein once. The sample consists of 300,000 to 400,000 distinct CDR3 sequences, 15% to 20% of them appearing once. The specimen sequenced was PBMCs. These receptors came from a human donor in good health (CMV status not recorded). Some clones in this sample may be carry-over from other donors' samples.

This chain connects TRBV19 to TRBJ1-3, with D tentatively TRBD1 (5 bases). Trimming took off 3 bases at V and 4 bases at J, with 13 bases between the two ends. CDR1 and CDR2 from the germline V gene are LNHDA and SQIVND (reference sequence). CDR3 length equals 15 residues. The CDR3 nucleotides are TGTGCCAGTAGTATGGGGCGACTCCTCGGAAACACCATATATTTT. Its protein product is CASSMGRLLGNTIYF.

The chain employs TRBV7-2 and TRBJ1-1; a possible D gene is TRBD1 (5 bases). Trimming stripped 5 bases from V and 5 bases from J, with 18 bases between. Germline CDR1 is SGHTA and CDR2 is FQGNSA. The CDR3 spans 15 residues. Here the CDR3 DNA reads TGTGCCAGCAGCCCCCGGGGAAGGGGCGGGACTGAAGCTTTCTTT. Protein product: CASSPRGRGGTEAFF.

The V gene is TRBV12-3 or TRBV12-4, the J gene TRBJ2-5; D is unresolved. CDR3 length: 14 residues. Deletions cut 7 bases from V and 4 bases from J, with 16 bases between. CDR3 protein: CASTSLETPETQYF. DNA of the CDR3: TGTGCCAGCACCTCGTTAGAGACTCCAGAGACCCAGTACTTC.

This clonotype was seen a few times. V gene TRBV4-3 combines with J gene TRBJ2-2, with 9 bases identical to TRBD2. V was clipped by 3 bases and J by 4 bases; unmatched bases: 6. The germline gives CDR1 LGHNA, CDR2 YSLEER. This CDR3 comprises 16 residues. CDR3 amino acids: CASSQRLAGLTGELFF. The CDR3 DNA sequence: TGCGCCAGCAGCCAGAGGCTAGCGGGGCTCACCGGGGAGCTGTTTTTT.

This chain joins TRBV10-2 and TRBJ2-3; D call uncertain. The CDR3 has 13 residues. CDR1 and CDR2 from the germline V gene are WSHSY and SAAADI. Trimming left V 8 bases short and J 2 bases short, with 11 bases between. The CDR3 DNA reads TGCGCCAGCCATCGGGCTGACACAGATACGCAGTATTTT. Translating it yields CASHRADTDTQYF.

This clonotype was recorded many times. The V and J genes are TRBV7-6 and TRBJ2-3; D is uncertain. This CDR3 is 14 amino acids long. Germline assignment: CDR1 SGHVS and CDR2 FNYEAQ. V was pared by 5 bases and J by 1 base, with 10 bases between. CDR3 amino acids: CASSGWAGTDTQYF. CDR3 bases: TGTGCCAGCAGCGGGTGGGCTGGCACAGATACGCAGTATTTT.

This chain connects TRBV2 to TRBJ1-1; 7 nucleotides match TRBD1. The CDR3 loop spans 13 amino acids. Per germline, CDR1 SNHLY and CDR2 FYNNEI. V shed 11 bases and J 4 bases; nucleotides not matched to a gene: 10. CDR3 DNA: TGTGCCGGGGGACAGCAAGAATTCACTGAAGCTTTCTTT. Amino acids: CAGGQQEFTEAFF.

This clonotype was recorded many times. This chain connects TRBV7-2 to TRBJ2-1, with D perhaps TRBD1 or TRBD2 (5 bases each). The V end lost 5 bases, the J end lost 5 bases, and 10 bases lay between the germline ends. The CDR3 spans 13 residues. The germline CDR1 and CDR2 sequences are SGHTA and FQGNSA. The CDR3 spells CASSPGTNNEQFF. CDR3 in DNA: TGTGCCAGCAGCCCCGGGACCAACAATGAGCAGTTCTTC.

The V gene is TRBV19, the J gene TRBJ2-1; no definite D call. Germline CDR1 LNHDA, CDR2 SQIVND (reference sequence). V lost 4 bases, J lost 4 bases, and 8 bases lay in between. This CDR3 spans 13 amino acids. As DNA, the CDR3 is TGTGCCAGTAGTAAAGACGGATACAATGAGCAGTTCTTC. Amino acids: CASSKDGYNEQFF.

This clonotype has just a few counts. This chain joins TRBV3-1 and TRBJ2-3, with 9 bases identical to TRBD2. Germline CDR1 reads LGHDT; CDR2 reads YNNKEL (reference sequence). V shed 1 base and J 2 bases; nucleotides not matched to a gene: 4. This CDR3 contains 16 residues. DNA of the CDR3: TGTGCCAGCAGCCAAGGACTAGCGGCGTACACAGATACGCAGTATTTT. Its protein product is CASSQGLAAYTDTQYF.

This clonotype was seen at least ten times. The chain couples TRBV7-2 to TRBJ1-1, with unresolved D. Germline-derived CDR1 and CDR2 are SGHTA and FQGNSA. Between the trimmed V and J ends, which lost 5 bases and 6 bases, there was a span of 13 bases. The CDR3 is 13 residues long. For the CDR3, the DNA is TGTGCCAGCAGCCCAAGTGGTCTACCTGAAGCTTTCTTT. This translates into CASSPSGLPEAFF.

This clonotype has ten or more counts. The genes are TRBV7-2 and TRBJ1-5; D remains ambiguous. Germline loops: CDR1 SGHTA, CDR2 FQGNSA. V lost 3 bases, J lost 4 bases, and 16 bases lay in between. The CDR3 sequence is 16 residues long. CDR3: CASSFLPGIPNQPQHF. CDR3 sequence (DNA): TGTGCCAGCAGCTTCCTCCCTGGCATTCCAAATCAGCCCCAGCATTTT.

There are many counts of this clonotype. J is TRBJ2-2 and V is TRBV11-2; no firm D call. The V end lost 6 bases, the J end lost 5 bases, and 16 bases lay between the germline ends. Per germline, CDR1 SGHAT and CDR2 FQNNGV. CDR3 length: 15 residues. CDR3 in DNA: TGTGCCAGCAGTTTCACCGGGTCTAAAACCGGGGAGCTGTTTTTT. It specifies CASSFTGSKTGELFF.

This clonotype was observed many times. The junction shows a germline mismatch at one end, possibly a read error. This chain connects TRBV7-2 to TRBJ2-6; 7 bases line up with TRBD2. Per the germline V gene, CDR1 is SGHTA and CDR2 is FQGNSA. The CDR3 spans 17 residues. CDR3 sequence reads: CASTLAPTSAGANVLTF. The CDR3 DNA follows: TGTGCCAGCACCTTAGCCCCCACTAGCGCTGGGGCCAACGTCCTGACTTTC.

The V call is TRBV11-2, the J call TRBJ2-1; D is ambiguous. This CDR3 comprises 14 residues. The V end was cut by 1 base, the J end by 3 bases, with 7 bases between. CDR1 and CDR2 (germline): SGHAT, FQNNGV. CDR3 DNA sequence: TGTGCCAGCAGCTTAGGTGGGCACTACAATGAGCAGTTCTTC. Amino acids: CASSLGGHYNEQFF. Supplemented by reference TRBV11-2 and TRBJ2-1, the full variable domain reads EAGVAQSPRYKIIEKRQSVAFWCNPISGHATLYWYQQILGQGPKLLIQFQNNGVVDDSQLPKDRFSAERLKGVDSTLKIQPAKLEDSAVYLCASSLGGHYNEQFFGPGTRLTVL.

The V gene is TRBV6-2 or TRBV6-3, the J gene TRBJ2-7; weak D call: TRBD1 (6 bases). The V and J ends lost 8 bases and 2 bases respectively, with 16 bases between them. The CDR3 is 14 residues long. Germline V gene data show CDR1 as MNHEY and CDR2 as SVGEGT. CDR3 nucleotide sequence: TGTGCCAGCTCCCCCAGGACAGCGGCCTACGAGCAGTACTTC. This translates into CASSPRTAAYEQYF.

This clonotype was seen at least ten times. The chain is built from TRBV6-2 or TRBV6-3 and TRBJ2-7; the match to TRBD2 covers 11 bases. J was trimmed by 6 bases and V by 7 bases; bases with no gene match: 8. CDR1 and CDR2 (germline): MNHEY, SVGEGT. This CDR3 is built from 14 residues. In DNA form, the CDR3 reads TGTGCCAGCACCCCCCACCTAGCGGGAGGCGAGCAGTACTTC. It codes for CASTPHLAGGEQYF.

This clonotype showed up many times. The CDR3 region is CASSFQNYEQYF. The CDR3 DNA reads as TGTGCCAGCAGTTTCCAGAACTACGAGCAGTACTTC. This chain joins TRBV28 and TRBJ2-7, with D unresolved. V lost 3 bases and J 3 bases, leaving 6 bases between the germline ends. The CDR3 contains 12 residues. Germline V CDR1 and CDR2: MDHEN, SYDVKM.

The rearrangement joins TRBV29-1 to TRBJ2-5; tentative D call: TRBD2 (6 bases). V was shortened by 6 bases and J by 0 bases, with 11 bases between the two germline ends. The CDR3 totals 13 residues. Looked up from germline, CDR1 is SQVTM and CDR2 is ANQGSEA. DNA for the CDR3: TGCAGCGTCATGCGGGAATACCAAGAGACCCAGTACTTC. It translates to CSVMREYQETQYF. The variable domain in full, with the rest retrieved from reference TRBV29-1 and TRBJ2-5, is SAVISQKPSRDICQRGTSLTIQCQVDSQVTMMFWYRQQPGQSLTLIATANQGSEATYESGFVIDKFPISRPNLTFSTLTVSNMSPEDSSIYLCSVMREYQETQYFGPGTRLLVL.

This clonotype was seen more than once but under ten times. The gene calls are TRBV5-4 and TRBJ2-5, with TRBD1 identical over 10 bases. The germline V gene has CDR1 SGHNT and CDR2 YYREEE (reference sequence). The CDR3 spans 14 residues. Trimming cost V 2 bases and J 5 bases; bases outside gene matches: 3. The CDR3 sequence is CASSFGTGAETQYF. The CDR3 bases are TGTGCCAGCAGCTTCGGGACAGGGGCGGAGACCCAGTACTTC.

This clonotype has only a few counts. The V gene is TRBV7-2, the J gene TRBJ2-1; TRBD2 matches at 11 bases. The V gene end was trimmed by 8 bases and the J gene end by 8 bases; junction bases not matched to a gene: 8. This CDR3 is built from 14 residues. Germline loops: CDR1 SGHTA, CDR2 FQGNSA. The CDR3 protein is CASLGLAGGYEQFF. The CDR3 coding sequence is TGTGCCAGCCTGGGGCTAGCGGGAGGATATGAGCAGTTCTTC.

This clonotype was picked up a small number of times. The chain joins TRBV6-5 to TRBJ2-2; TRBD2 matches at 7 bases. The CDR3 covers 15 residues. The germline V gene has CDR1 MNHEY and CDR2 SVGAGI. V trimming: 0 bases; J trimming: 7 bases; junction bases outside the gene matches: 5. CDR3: CASSYSLAYGGELFF. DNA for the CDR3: TGTGCCAGCAGTTACTCACTAGCGTATGGCGGGGAGCTGTTTTTT.

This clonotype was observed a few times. CDR3 nucleotide sequence: TGTGCCATCAGTGCCGAGAACTATGGCTACACCTTC. The encoded protein is CAISAENYGYTF. This chain uses TRBV10-3 with TRBJ1-2; D ambiguous. The V and J ends lost 4 bases and 2 bases respectively, with 5 bases between them. Germline values: CDR1 ENHRY, CDR2 SYGVKD. This CDR3 spans 12 amino acids.

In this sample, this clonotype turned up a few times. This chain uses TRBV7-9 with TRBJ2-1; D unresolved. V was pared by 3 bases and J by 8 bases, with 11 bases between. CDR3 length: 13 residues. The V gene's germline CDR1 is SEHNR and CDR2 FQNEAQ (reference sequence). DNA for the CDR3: TGTGCCAGCAGCTTCATCCGGAGCGATGAGCAGTTCTTC. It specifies CASSFIRSDEQFF.